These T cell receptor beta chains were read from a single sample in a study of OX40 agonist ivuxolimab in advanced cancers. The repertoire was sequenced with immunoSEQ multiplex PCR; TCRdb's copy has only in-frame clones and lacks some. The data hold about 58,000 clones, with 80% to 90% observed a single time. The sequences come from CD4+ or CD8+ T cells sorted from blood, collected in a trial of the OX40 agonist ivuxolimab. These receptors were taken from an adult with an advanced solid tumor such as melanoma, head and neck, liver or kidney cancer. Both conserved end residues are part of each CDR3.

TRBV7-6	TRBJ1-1	CASSFGNTEAFF
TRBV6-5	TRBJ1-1	CASSLHRTDTEAFF
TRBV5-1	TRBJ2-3	CASSLRVTDTQYF
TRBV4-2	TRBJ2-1	CASSPKIQGNEQFF
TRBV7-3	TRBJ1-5	CASSLRRVGQPQHF
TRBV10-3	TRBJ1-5	CAISESRGSQPQHF
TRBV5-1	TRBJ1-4	CASSVGQSTNEKLFF
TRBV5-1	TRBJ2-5	CASSFRGLFQETQYF
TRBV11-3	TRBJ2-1	CASSRGGGRTYNEQFF
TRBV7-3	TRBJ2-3	CASSPLSGRRADTQYF
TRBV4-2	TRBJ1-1	CASSQPANRNTEAFF
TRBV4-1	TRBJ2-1	CASSQAGEEQFF
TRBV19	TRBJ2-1	CASSIRGADEQFF
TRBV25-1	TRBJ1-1	CASGGGPGEATEAFF
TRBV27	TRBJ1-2	CASSSGGRSYGYTF
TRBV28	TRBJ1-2	CASSLHPKRYTF
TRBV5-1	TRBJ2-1	CASSGRTGGVDNEQFF
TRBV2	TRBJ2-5	CASREYQETQYF
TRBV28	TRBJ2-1	CASAGLANNEQFF
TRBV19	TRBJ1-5	CASRDRGLGQPQHF
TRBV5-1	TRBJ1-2	CASSTQGASTYYGYTF
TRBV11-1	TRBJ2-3	CASSFRDYNTDTQYF
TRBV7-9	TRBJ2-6	CASSLGPNPGANVLTF
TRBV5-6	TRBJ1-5	CASSFAGAAYQPQHF
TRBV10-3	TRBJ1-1	CAISVPKDRGGNTEAFF
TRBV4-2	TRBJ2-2	CASSQRGLAGPQRGGELFF
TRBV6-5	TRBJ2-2	CASRNRELDTGELFF
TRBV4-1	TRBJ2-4	CASSLTGTSGNKNIQYF
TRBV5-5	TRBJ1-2	CASSLGQGGPGYTF
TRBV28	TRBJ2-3	CASSWDYGPDTQYF
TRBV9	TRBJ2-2	CASSVGGTWGSTGELFF
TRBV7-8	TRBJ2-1	CASSSSLWERANEQFF
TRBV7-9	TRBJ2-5	CASSPQGIFQETQYF
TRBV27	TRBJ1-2	CASSFSANYGYTF
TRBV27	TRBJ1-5	CASSPYLNQPQHF
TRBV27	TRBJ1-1	CASSPISGPAFTEAFF
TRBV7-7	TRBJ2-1	CASSTSGTHNEQFF
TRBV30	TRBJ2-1	CAWSGDGRDEQFF
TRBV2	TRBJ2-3	CASSLRGGTSIHVTDTQYF
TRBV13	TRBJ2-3	CASSLELAGVTDTQYF
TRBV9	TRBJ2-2	CASSVGTTNTGELFF
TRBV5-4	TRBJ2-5	CASRAGTSVSGETQYF
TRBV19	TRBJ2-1	CASTRDRGNEQFF
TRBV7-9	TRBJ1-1	CASTYGGNTEAFF
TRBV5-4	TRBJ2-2	CASSRLAGAVTGELFF
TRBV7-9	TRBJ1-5	CASSLADAEQPQHF
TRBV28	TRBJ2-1	CASSPLSLAGGPNEQFF
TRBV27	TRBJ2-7	CASSLWAQGGEQYF
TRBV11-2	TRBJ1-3	CASSFNRATGNTIYF